The clone carrying this T cell receptor beta chain was found once. This sample was taken from a study of Ad26.COV2.S vaccination and SARS-CoV-2 variants. Treatment in this sample: roughly 20 received Ad26.COV2.S at low or high dose, single or two shots; several received placebo; per-sample allocation not given. Day 63 after the first vaccine or placebo injection was the time point for sampling. TCRdb keeps only in-frame clones here, not all; method: immunoSEQ multiplex PCR. The top ten clones hold 3.6% of a sample with roughly 380,000 clones, approximately 87% of them seen once. This clonotype was sampled from a person between 18 and 60 years old who received the Ad26.COV2.S COVID-19 vaccine or a placebo. Sequences were derived from peripheral blood, sampled in a trial of Ad26.COV2.S vaccine versus placebo.

Here the CDR3 DNA reads TGTGCCAGCAGCCGTAGCGGGGGCAGCTTCATTTTGGAGACCCAGTACTTC. This sequence encodes CASSRSGGSFILETQYF. This chain uses TRBV27 with TRBJ2-5; 9 nucleotides agree with TRBD2. Per germline, CDR1 MNHEY and CDR2 SMNVEV (reference sequence). The trim removed 6 bases at V and 5 bases at J, leaving 16 bases unmatched. CDR3 size: 17 residues.